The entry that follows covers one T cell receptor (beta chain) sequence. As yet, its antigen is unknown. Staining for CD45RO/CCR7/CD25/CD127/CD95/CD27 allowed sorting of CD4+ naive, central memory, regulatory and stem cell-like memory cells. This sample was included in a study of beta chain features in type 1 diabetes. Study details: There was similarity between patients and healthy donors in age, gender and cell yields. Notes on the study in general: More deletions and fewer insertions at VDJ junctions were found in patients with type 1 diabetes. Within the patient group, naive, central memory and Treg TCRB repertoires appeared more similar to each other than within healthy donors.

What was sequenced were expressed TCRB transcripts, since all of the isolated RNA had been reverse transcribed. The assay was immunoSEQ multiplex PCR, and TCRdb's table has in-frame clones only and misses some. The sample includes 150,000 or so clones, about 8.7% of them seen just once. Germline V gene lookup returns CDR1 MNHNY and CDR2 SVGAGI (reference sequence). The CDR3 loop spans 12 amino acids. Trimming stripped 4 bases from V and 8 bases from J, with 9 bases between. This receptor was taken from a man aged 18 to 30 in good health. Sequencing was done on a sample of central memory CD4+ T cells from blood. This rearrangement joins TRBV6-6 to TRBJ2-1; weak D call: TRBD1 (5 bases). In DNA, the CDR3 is TGTGCCAGCAGTTCCAGGGATTATGAGCAGTTCTTC. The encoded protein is CASSSRDYEQFF.